This T cell receptor beta chain derives from a study of T cell responses to AZD1222 COVID-19 vaccine. General study points: Distributed over spike, vaccine-associated CD4 TCRs predominated at 160-218 and 743-854.

About this clone itself: Antigen specificity is unknown.

Data came from immunoSEQ multiplex PCR; TCRdb stores just in-frame clones and leaves some out. The sample gives about 140,000 clones, 80% to 90% of which show up once; approximately 3.1% is in the top ten. V gave up 8 bases and J gave up 3 bases, with 11 bases separating them. The CDR3 is 13 residues long. Specimen: peripheral blood, collected on day 0 of AZD1222 vaccination. The origin of this receptor is an adult in good health. The chain is built from TRBV12-3 or TRBV12-4 and TRBJ1-5; D unclear. CDR3 region: CASAPALNQPQHF. The CDR3 nucleotides read TGTGCCAGCGCCCCAGCACTCAATCAGCCCCAGCATTTT.